The present entry profiles one TCR beta chain with its context. The antigen it recognizes is unknown. The input lacks base qualities; no much larger clone sits a single base away. Libraries were built with the immunoSEQ multiplex PCR assay. Each sample had some 10^5 TCR templates assayed by the deep sequencing platform. Genomic DNA extracted from sorted T cells was used for TCRbeta CDR3 sequencing. As for the authors' bioinformatics: The R programming language was used for clonal analysis of TCRbeta CDR3 data. Alloreactive CD4+ and CD8+ clones were defined by comparing unstimulated samples with post-reaction CFSE-low samples. Alloreactive CD4+ clones were assigned to regulatory or non-regulatory origin by matching sequences to sorted unstimulated Treg and non-Treg repertoires. What TCRdb holds here is the immuneACCESS table cut down to in-frame rearrangements. Part of the clones is not present; checked against another copy, under half of the missing clones reflect an unresolved V gene, and the others are unexplained. V, J and clone size are those of that table, while D and trimming were read from the DNA. The table for this sample lists roughly 82,000 clones; approximately 86% of them were counted only once. The top ten clonotypes cover around 1.4% of the sample.

Taken from cysteine to phenylalanine, the CDR3 has 21 residues. Just CDR3 DNA is preserved here, 63 bases in frame from base 1. Taken from the germline V gene (reference sequence), the CDR1 and CDR2 loops are LNHDA and SQIVND. V is pared back by 7 bases and J by 1 base, with 29 bases lying between the germline termini. Sorted unstimulated T cells, along with proliferating T cells recovered from mixed lymphocyte reactions, underwent TCRbeta CDR3 sequencing. Fresh whole blood from approximately 11 HLA-typed healthy donors served as the source for isolating PBMCs. To map where alloreactive clones came from, CD4+ regulatory T cells in the unstimulated state were FACS-sorted. This sample was included in a study of siplizumab effects on memory and regulatory T cells (dated by TCRdb to between 2018 and 2020). The study in broad terms: The study examined how the anti-CD2 antibody siplizumab affects alloreactive T-cell subsets in allogeneic mixed lymphocyte reactions built from human PBMCs. On the study overall, not on this receptor specifically: A naive or memory phenotype could not be assigned to roughly 75-96% of proliferating CD4+ or CD8+ clones. The cumulative frequency of alloreactive sequences that could be traced back to unstimulated CD4+ memory T cells was significantly reduced by siplizumab. Unstimulated naive T cells appeared to be more diverse than memory T cells, and naive cells seemed to make a substantial contribution to the alloresponse. Whether proliferating Tregs from siplizumab cultures actually had suppressive function was not functionally confirmed. Sequences below about 10^-5 frequency were poorly captured, so only a minor fraction of alloreactive clones could be mapped to unstimulated subsets. Among mappable alloreactive CD4+ clones, an average Treg-derived fraction of roughly 71% was observed with siplizumab, compared with approximately 26% in control reactions.

The sequence was obtained from a human donor in good health. The source material was Tregs sorted from blood. The chain employs TRBV19 and TRBJ2-6; matching of 5 bases hints at TRBD1 as the D gene. Here the CDR3 is given as CASKGEEWPSRTFSGANVLTF. The DNA sequence is given as TGTGCCAGTAAGGGTGAGGAGTGGCCTTCCAGGACATTTTCTGGGGCCAACGTCCTGACTTTC.